This T cell receptor beta chain was retrieved from a study of blood T cell repertoires in COVID-19. About the research overall: PBMCs, B-cell-depleted T cells, or T cells were the source of the cDNA or gDNA that made up the material.

Repertoires were generated with immunoSEQ multiplex PCR, while TCRdb's copy carries only in-frame clones and drops some. The sample shows 130,000 to 150,000 clones, 79% of them seen only once. The sequenced material came from peripheral blood. This receptor was obtained from a man aged 50-59 years with active or convalescent COVID-19.

CDR3 sequence reads: CASSQAGSGAGGRETQYF. The DNA for the CDR3 is TGTGCCAGCAGCCAAGCGGGGTCCGGTGCGGGAGGGCGAGAGACCCAGTACTTC. V is TRBV3-1 (or the pseudogene TRBV3-2) and J is TRBJ2-5; TRBD2 agrees at 9 bases. The length of the CDR3 is 18 residues. Germline loops: CDR1 LGHDT, CDR2 YNNKEL (reference sequence). J gave up 4 bases and V 1 base, and 13 bases lay outside the gene matches.